A selection of T cell receptor beta chains follows, all from one sample in a study of neurological immune-mediated disorders. TCRdb called the 5' RACE reads again in MiXCR, with one record for every CDR3 protein. The table has tens of thousands of distinct CDR3 sequences, roughly 18% seen once. The source material was PBMCs. The origin of the receptors is a woman in her forties in good health. Both conserved end residues are part of each CDR3. D genes are given only for firm matches. A clone size is listed for some rows: how often the clone was seen (once, few, many), or a class if it is expanded.

.	18	.	TRBV20-1	TRBJ2-5	CSARDLYELGPSRETQYF	TGCAGTGCTAGAGATCTATACGAGCTGGGGCCTTCTAGAGAGACCCAGTACTTC
.	12	many	TRBV6-2/TRBV6-3	TRBJ1-1	CASSYWDQGLRF	TGTGCCAGCAGTTATTGGGACCAGGGACTCCGTTTT
.	18	few	TRBV6-1	TRBJ1-5	CASSEPRGGQAFGQPQHF	TGTGCCAGCAGTGAACCTAGGGGGGGGCAGGCCTTTGGTCAGCCCCAGCATTTT
.	14	many	TRBV20-1	TRBJ1-3	CSARDRISQDTIYF	TGCAGTGCTAGAGATCGCATTAGTCAGGACACCATATATTTT
TRBD1	16	many	TRBV28	TRBJ1-5	CASSTGQGASNQPQHF	TGTGCCAGCAGTACCGGACAGGGGGCGAGCAATCAGCCCCAGCATTTT
.	12	.	TRBV6-5	TRBJ2-1	CASSPRGHEQFF	TGTGCCAGCAGTCCCAGAGGGCATGAGCAGTTCTTC
TRBD2	17	many	TRBV6-4	TRBJ2-3	CASSEGTSGEITDTQYF	TGTGCCAGCAGTGAAGGGACTAGCGGGGAGATAACAGATACGCAGTATTTT
TRBD2	15	many	TRBV7-3	TRBJ2-5	CASSLGGGAGETQYF	TGTGCCAGCAGCTTGGGCGGGGGGGCCGGTGAGACCCAGTACTTC
.	14	few	TRBV5-1	TRBJ2-7	CASSLRAATYEQYF	TGCGCCAGCAGCTTGAGGGCGGCGACGTACGAGCAGTACTTC
TRBD1	15	many	TRBV6-2/TRBV6-3	TRBJ1-1	CASSRAAQGATEAFF	TGTGCCAGCTCGCGGGCGGCGCAGGGGGCCACTGAAGCTTTCTTT
TRBD1	15	many	TRBV5-1	TRBJ2-4	CASSPVGQASNIQYF	TGCGCCAGCAGCCCGGTGGGACAGGCCTCGAACATTCAGTACTTC
.	15	.	TRBV6-2/TRBV6-3	TRBJ2-1	CVSARGGALLGDQFF	TGTGTCAGCGCCCGAGGGGGGGCCCTGTTAGGTGATCAGTTCTTC
.	16	many	TRBV3-1	TRBJ2-7	CASSQNPPGRIREQYF	TGTGCCAGCAGCCAAAACCCCCCAGGGAGGATACGGGAGCAGTACTTC
TRBD2	16	many	TRBV7-3	TRBJ2-5	CASSLSSGGYQETQYF	TGTGCCAGCAGCTTAAGTAGCGGGGGGTACCAAGAGACCCAGTACTTC
.	12	.	TRBV29-1	TRBJ1-1	CSVGGTGTEAFF	TGCAGCGTTGGGGGGACCGGCACTGAAGCTTTCTTT
.	12	many	TRBV5-1	TRBJ2-7	CASSSQGYEQYF	TGCGCCAGCAGCTCACAGGGCTACGAGCAGTACTTC
.	16	few	TRBV5-6	TRBJ2-3	CASSLERQAFTDTQYF	TGTGCCAGCAGCTTGGAGAGACAGGCGTTTACAGATACGCAGTATTTT
TRBD2	12	.	TRBV14	TRBJ2-1	CASSQVGTKQFF	TGTGCCAGCAGCCAAGTGGGGACTAAGCAGTTCTTC
TRBD1	18	many	TRBV12-3/TRBV12-4	TRBJ1-3	CASGDSTGDLSSGNTIYF	TGTGCCAGCGGGGACTCGACAGGGGACCTGAGCTCTGGAAACACCATATATTTT
TRBD2	15	many	TRBV5-1	TRBJ2-3	CASGSGTSGGDTQYF	TGCGCCAGCGGATCCGGGACTAGCGGTGGGGATACGCAGTATTTT
.	17	many	TRBV5-1	TRBJ2-7	CASSLDTGTTISYEQYF	TGCGCCAGCAGCTTGGATACAGGGACGACGATATCCTACGAGCAGTACTTC
TRBD1	14	many	TRBV20-1	TRBJ2-5	CSAGDRGRRETQYF	TGCAGTGCTGGAGACAGGGGGCGGCGGGAGACCCAGTACTTC
TRBD2	14	many	TRBV2	TRBJ2-1	CASGGVSSYNEQFF	TGTGCCAGTGGGGGGGTTTCGTCCTACAATGAGCAGTTCTTC
.	16	.	TRBV3-1	TRBJ1-1	CASSQAPEGRGTEAFF	TGTGCCAGCAGCCAAGCGCCCGAAGGGAGGGGGACTGAAGCTTTCTTT
.	16	many	TRBV4-1	TRBJ2-6	CASSQEGVTGANVLTF	TGCGCCAGCAGCCAAGAGGGGGTCACTGGGGCCAACGTCCTGACTTTC
TRBD1	14	many	TRBV18	TRBJ1-1	CASSPPTGAPEAFF	TGTGCCAGCTCACCACCGACAGGGGCCCCCGAAGCTTTCTTT
TRBD1	17	many	TRBV6-2/TRBV6-3	TRBJ1-2	CASSYPLRGQSSYGYTF	TGTGCCAGCAGTTACCCCCTGAGGGGACAGAGCTCTTATGGCTACACCTTC
.	13	.	TRBV2	TRBJ2-5	CASRSDSQETQYF	TGTGCCAGCAGATCTGACAGTCAAGAGACCCAGTACTTC
.	15	few	TRBV20-1	TRBJ2-7	CSARDPQLLSYEQYF	TGCAGTGCTAGAGATCCCCAGCTCTTATCCTACGAGCAGTACTTC
.	15	.	TRBV4-3	TRBJ2-6	CASSQAGTGANVLTF	TGCGCCAGCAGCCAAGCCGGGACTGGGGCCAACGTCCTGACTTTC
.	15	many	TRBV28	TRBJ1-2	CASSLVGGHNYGYTF	TGTGCCAGCAGTTTGGTGGGGGGACACAACTATGGCTACACCTTC
.	13	many	TRBV9	TRBJ2-2	CASSVAPGGELFF	TGTGCCAGCAGCGTAGCTCCCGGCGGGGAGCTGTTTTTT
.	13	few	TRBV18	TRBJ2-7	CASSPGSAGEQYF	TGTGCCAGCTCACCGGGGAGTGCGGGCGAGCAGTACTTC
.	16	many	TRBV6-6	TRBJ1-5	CASSTRGGEGNQPQHF	TGTGCCAGCAGTACCCGAGGGGGAGAGGGCAATCAGCCCCAGCATTTT
.	19	many	TRBV21-1	TRBJ1-6	CASSKVRSPGDGCIPPLHF	TGTGCCAGCAGCAAAGTCAGGAGTCCTGGCGACGGGTGTATTCCACCCCTCCACTTT
.	13	many	TRBV11-3	TRBJ2-3	CASSFLKGDTQYF	TGTGCCAGCAGCTTCCTCAAAGGAGATACGCAGTATTTT
TRBD2	16	.	TRBV28	TRBJ2-1	CASSFVQGGKENEQIF	TGTGCCAGCAGTTTCGTTCAGGGAGGGAAGGAGAATGAGCAGATCTTC
.	11	many	TRBV28	TRBJ2-3	CASSKKASQSF	TGTGCCAGCAGCAAAAAGGCCTCCCAAAGTTTT
TRBD2	14	many	TRBV20-1	TRBJ2-1	CSAPSGGLDNEQFF	TGCAGTGCTCCTAGCGGGGGGCTCGACAATGAGCAGTTCTTC